Sequencing of this T cell receptor beta chain was carried out in a study of spatial heterogeneity in lung cancer. Time point reported: sample taken at primary tumor resection. There were around 72 donors, all of them untreated patients with early-stage non-small cell lung cancer. Whole RNA from tumor, nontumor lung or frozen PBMC was sequenced unsorted. This clonotype was seen at least ten times. The antigen remains unidentified. Individual TCR cDNA molecules each bore their own unique molecular identifier. Each CDR3 protein is one row after TCRdb ran MiXCR on the 5' RACE reads. The sample lists more than 60,000 distinct CDR3 sequences, under 7.5% occurring once. Whole-study findings and limits: At tumor resection, ubiquitous expanded TCRs were detected in blood more often than later.

This clonotype originated in a female donor with early-stage non-small cell lung cancer. The input for sequencing was PBMCs, taken at surgery.

Here the CDR3 DNA reads TGTGCCAGCAGTTTGTCGGGATACTATGGCTACACCTTC. It translates to CASSLSGYYGYTF. V usage is TRBV12-3 or TRBV12-4 and J usage is TRBJ1-2; D remains unclear. Trimming left V 3 bases short and J 3 bases short, with 8 bases between. The CDR3 length is 13 residues.